This T cell receptor (beta chain) was retrieved from a study of OX40 agonist ivuxolimab in advanced cancers. The table came from immunoSEQ multiplex PCR; TCRdb's copy has only in-frame clones and leaves some out. The sample includes about 52,000 clones, approximately 94% seen only once; the top ten take 10% to 15%. CDR1 SGHVS and CDR2 FNYEAQ come from the germline V gene. Trimming removed 4 bases from V and 1 base from J, with 17 bases in between. The CDR3 has 16 residues. Sequenced material: CD4+ or CD8+ T cells sorted from blood, taken in a trial of the OX40 agonist ivuxolimab. The chain joins TRBV7-6 to TRBJ2-7; TRBD1 might be the D (5 bases). The receptor was derived from an adult with an advanced solid tumor such as melanoma, head and neck, liver or kidney cancer. This chain's CDR3 is CASSYLTGSRSYEQYF. The CDR3 DNA reads TGTGCCAGCAGCTATCTCACAGGTAGCCGGTCCTACGAGCAGTACTTC.